Each of the 17 T cell receptor beta chains below was sequenced from the same sample in a study of T cell responses to AZD1222 COVID-19 vaccine. The protocol was immunoSEQ multiplex PCR, while the TCRdb copy is restricted to in-frame clones and leaves out a portion. The repertoire holds 120,000 or so clones, with 88% as singletons. Sequenced here: peripheral blood, sampled 28 days after the second AZD1222 dose. The receptors were gathered from an adult who received the AZD1222 COVID-19 vaccine.

This clone occurred once. Other DNA sequences in this specimen translate into the identical CDR3. This chain links TRBV5-6 with TRBJ1-2, with D perhaps matching TRBD1 (5 bases). The CDR3 is made up of 13 amino acids. Trimming took 1 base from V and 6 from J, leaving 10 bases between them. The germline V gene encodes CDR1 SGHDT and CDR2 YYEEEE. CDR3: CASSLRQGDGYTF. CDR3 nucleotides: TGTGCCAGCAGCTTGCGGCAGGGCGATGGCTACACCTTC. The full variable domain, in which reference TRBV5-6 and TRBJ1-2 provide the parts outside the CDR3, is DAGVTQSPTHLIKTRGQQVTLRCSPKSGHDTVSWYQQALGQGPQFIFQYYEEEERQRGNFPDRFSGHQFPNYSSELNVNALLLGDSALYLCASSLRQGDGYTFGSGTRLTVV.

The chain links TRBV28 to TRBJ2-6; 9 nucleotides line up with TRBD1. The CDR3 totals 17 residues. Germline values: CDR1 MDHEN, CDR2 SYDVKM. The junction had 9 bases not matched to a gene; V was cut back by 6 bases and J by 3 bases. The CDR3 sequence: CASSPGTGFFGANVLTF. The CDR3 nucleotides are TGTGCCAGCAGCCCCGGGACAGGGTTTTTTGGGGCCAACGTCCTGACTTTC.

The gene calls are TRBV4-2 and TRBJ2-4; tentatively, D is TRBD2 (6 bases). This CDR3 has 16 amino acids. Germline loops: CDR1 LGHNA, CDR2 YNFKEQ. The V and J ends lost 0 bases and 0 bases respectively, with 9 bases between them. The CDR3 region has the DNA TGTGCCAGCAGCCAAGAAAGGGACTTAGCCAAAAACATTCAGTACTTC. Translating it yields CASSQERDLAKNIQYF.

The CDR3 sequence: CAWSTGGEIEAFF. The DNA of the CDR3 is TGTGCCTGGAGCACAGGGGGCGAGATAGAAGCTTTCTTT. This chain links TRBV30 with TRBJ1-1, with 9 bases that match TRBD1. The V gene's germline CDR1 is GTSNPN and CDR2 SVGIG (reference sequence). V shed 3 bases and J 8 bases; nucleotides not matched to a gene: 7. The length of the CDR3 is 13 residues. Drawing the rest from reference TRBV30 and TRBJ1-1, the complete variable domain is SQTIHQWPATLVQPVGSPLSLECTVEGTSNPNLYWYRQAAGRGLQLLFYSVGIGQISSEVPQNLSASRPQDRQFILSSKKLLLSDSGFYLCAWSTGGEIEAFFGQGTRLTVV.

The V call is TRBV5-1, the J call TRBJ2-1; possible D gene TRBD2, 6 bases. CDR1 SGHRS and CDR2 YFSETQ come from the germline V gene. Between the trimmed V and J ends, which lost 4 bases and 3 bases, there was a span of 20 bases. The CDR3 is 17 amino acids. CDR3 nucleotide sequence: TGCGCCAGCAGCGGTGGACTATCCTCTACTTACTACAATGAGCAGTTCTTC. Translating gives CASSGGLSSTYYNEQFF.

V usage is TRBV11-2 and J usage is TRBJ2-7; D is unclear. Trimming removed 3 bases at V and 2 bases at J, with 5 bases between. Looked up from germline, CDR1 is SGHAT and CDR2 is FQNNGV. The CDR3 totals 12 residues. The CDR3 protein is CASSLDTYEQYF. Written as DNA, the CDR3 is TGTGCCAGCAGCTTGGATACCTACGAGCAGTACTTC.

The chain uses TRBV18 and TRBJ1-4; 7 positions match TRBD1. The V gene end was trimmed by 6 bases and the J gene end by 4 bases; junction bases not matched to a gene: 8. Germline-derived CDR1 and CDR2 are KGHSH and LQKENI. The CDR3 sequence is 15 residues long. This chain's CDR3 is CASSRDSLNNEKLFF. The CDR3 DNA reads TGTGCCAGCTCCCGGGACAGCTTAAATAATGAAAAACTGTTTTTT.

The rearrangement uses TRBV29-1 and TRBJ1-4; 7 bases match TRBD1. This CDR3 region has 12 residues. V lost 7 bases to trimming and J lost 5 bases; unmatched junction nucleotides: 4. Germline CDR1 is SQVTM and CDR2 is ANQGSEA. In DNA form, the CDR3 reads TGCAGCGGGAGACAGGGCAATGAAAAACTGTTTTTT. This encodes CSGRQGNEKLFF. The variable domain in full, completed from reference TRBV29-1 and TRBJ1-4, reads SAVISQKPSRDICQRGTSLTIQCQVDSQVTMMFWYRQQPGQSLTLIATANQGSEATYESGFVIDKFPISRPNLTFSTLTVSNMSPEDSSIYLCSGRQGNEKLFFGSGTQLSVL.

The V gene is TRBV5-8, the J gene TRBJ1-1; D gene ambiguous. The germline gives CDR1 SGHTS, CDR2 YDEGEE. The CDR3 consists of 11 residues. Trimming removed 4 bases at V and 9 bases at J, with 10 bases between. This CDR3 reads CASSGPQKAFF. CDR3 nucleotide sequence: TGTGCCAGCAGCGGGCCGCAAAAAGCTTTCTTT.

This clone was seen just once. The V and J genes are TRBV5-5 and TRBJ2-7; D may be TRBD2 (5 bases). Germline V CDR1 and CDR2: SGHKS, YYEKEE (reference sequence). CDR3 length: 14 amino acids. V lost 2 bases, J lost 2 bases, and 11 bases lay in between. CDR3 amino acids: CASSFRSGAYEQYF. DNA of the CDR3: TGTGCCAGCAGCTTTAGGAGCGGTGCCTACGAGCAGTACTTC.

The chain is built from TRBV4-1 and TRBJ2-7, with a tentative D call TRBD2 (7 bases). V was clipped by 1 base and J by 11 bases, with 21 bases between them. CDR3 length equals 15 residues. Germline V CDR1 and CDR2: MGHRA, YSYEKL. The CDR3 bases are TGCGCCAGCAGCCAAGCGGCTAGCGGCGAAGGGGGAAAGTACTTC. Translating gives CASSQAASGEGGKYF.

J is TRBJ2-7 and V is TRBV5-4, with 9 positions matching TRBD1. Germline CDR1 and CDR2: SGHNT and YYREEE (reference sequence). The J segment lost 6 bases and the V segment lost 4 bases, leaving 8 bases of the junction unmatched. The CDR3 totals 14 residues. CDR3 sequence reads: CASSAGQGVFEQYF. The CDR3 DNA is TGTGCCAGCAGCGCGGGACAGGGTGTATTCGAGCAGTACTTC. The full variable domain, completed using reference TRBV5-4 and TRBJ2-7, is ETGVTQSPTHLIKTRGQQVTLRCSSQSGHNTVSWYQQALGQGPQFIFQYYREEENGRGNFPPRFSGLQFPNYSSELNVNALELDDSALYLCASSAGQGVFEQYFGPGTRLTVT.

This clone is a singleton in its sample. The sample carries other DNA sequences with the same CDR3. V is TRBV12-3 or TRBV12-4 and J is TRBJ1-2; D call uncertain. The CDR3 is 12 amino acids. The ends were cut back, 3 bases at V and 0 bases at J, with 2 bases in the middle. CDR3 in DNA: TGTGCCAGCAGTTTTACTAACTATGGCTACACCTTC. Amino acid sequence: CASSFTNYGYTF.

V and J are TRBV7-2 and TRBJ1-5, with D possibly being TRBD1 (5 bases). Deletions cut 5 bases from V and 2 bases from J, with 10 bases between. This CDR3 is built from 14 residues. Germline loops: CDR1 SGHTA, CDR2 FQGNSA. The CDR3 DNA sequence: TGTGCCAGCAGCCATGGACACGGCAATCAGCCCCAGCATTTT. This gives the protein CASSHGHGNQPQHF. Filled out from reference TRBV7-2 and TRBJ1-5, the complete variable domain reads GAGVSQSPSNKVTEKGKDVELRCDPISGHTALYWYRQSLGQGLEFLIYFQGNSAPDKSGLPSDRFSAERTGGSVSTLTIQRTQQEDSAVYLCASSHGHGNQPQHFGDGTRLSIL.

The rearrangement links TRBV19 to TRBJ1-6, with D perhaps matching TRBD1 (5 bases). The V and J ends lost 3 bases and 10 bases respectively, with 16 bases between them. The CDR3 has 15 residues. Germline V CDR1 and CDR2: LNHDA, SQIVND (reference sequence). CDR3: CASSIGHQMNSPLHF. In DNA form, the CDR3 reads TGTGCCAGTAGTATTGGACACCAAATGAACTCACCCCTCCACTTT.

This chain uses TRBV4-1 with TRBJ1-3; unclear D gene. V shed 2 bases and J shed 4 bases, with 18 bases lying between them. The CDR3 is 17 residues long. CDR1 and CDR2 (germline): MGHRA, YSYEKL. CDR3 residues: CASSQSGPRQGGNTIYF. The CDR3 nucleotides read TGCGCCAGCAGCCAATCGGGCCCGCGACAAGGAGGAAACACCATATATTTT.

V and J are TRBV4-2 and TRBJ1-1; D unresolved. The CDR3 sequence is 14 residues long. Germline V gene data show CDR1 as LGHNA and CDR2 as YNFKEQ. With 5 bases removed from V and 1 base from J, the gap between germline ends came to 11 bases. CDR3 residues: CASSSQEGNTEAFF. CDR3 in DNA: TGTGCCAGCAGCTCGCAGGAGGGGAACACTGAAGCTTTCTTT.